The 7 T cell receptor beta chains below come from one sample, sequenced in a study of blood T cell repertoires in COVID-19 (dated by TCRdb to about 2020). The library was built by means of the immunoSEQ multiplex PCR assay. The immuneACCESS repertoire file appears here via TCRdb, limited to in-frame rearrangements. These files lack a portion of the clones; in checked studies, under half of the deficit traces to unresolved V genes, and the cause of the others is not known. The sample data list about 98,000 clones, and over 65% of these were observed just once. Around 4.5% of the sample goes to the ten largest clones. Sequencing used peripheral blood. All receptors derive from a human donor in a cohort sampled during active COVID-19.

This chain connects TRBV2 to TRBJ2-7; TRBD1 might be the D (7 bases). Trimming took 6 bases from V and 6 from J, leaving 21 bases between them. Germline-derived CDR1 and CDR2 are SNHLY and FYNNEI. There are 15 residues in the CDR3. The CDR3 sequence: CASRPSGPGGREQYF. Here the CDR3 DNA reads TGTGCCAGCAGGCCGTCAGGGCCAGGGGGGCGCGAGCAGTACTTC.

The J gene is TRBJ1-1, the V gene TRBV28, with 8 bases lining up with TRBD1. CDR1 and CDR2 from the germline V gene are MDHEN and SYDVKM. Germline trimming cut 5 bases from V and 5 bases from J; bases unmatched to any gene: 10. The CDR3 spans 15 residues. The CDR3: CASSIYGQGGTEAFF. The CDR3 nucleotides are TGTGCCAGCAGTATCTACGGACAGGGTGGGACTGAAGCTTTCTTT.

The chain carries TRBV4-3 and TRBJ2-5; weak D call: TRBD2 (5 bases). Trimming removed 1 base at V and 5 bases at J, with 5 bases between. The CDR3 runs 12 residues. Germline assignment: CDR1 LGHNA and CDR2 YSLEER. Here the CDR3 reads CASSQGGETQYF. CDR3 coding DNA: TGCGCCAGCAGCCAAGGCGGGGAGACCCAGTACTTC.

CDR3 loop: CASSSPGRGGLNEQFF. CDR3 nucleotides: TGCGCCAGCAGCTCTCCCGGGCGGGGGGGCCTCAATGAGCAGTTCTTC. The genes are TRBV5-1 and TRBJ2-1, with 9 bases matching TRBD2. Germline V lookup: CDR1 SGHRS, CDR2 YFSETQ. V shed 3 bases, J shed 6 bases, and the junction held 10 bases outside the gene matches. This CDR3 region has 16 residues. The entire variable domain, with the rest obtained from reference TRBV5-1 and TRBJ2-1, is as follows: KAGVTQTPRYLIKTRGQQVTLSCSPISGHRSVSWYQQTPGQGLQFLFEYFSETQRNKGNFPGRFSGRQFSNSRSEMNVSTLELGDSALYLCASSSPGRGGLNEQFFGPGTRLTVL.

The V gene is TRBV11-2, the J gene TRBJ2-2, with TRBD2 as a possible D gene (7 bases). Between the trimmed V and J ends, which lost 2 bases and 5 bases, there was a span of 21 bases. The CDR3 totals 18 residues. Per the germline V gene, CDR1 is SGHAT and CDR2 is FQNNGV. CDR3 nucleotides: TGTGCCAGCAGCTTATCTTTCGTGGGGGGGCGAAGGACCGGGGAGCTGTTTTTT. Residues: CASSLSFVGGRRTGELFF.

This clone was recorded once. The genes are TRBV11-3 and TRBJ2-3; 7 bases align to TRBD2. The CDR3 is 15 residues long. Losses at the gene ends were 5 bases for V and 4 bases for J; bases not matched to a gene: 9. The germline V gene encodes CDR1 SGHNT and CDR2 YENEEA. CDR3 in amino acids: CASSRAASGADTQYF. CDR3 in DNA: TGTGCCAGCAGCAGAGCGGCTAGCGGAGCAGATACGCAGTATTTT.

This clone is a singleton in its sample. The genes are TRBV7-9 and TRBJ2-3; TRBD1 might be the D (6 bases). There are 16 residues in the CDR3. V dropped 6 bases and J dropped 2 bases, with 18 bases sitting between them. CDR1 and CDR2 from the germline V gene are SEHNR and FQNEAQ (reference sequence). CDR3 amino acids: CASSQLGTTSTDTQYF. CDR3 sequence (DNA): TGTGCCAGCAGTCAACTCGGGACAACCTCCACAGATACGCAGTATTTT.